This TCR beta chain was sequenced during a study of CD8 T cells in ankylosing spondylitis. Study-wide findings and caveats: Blood of patients with ankylosing spondylitis appeared to be characterized by a TCR beta motif of several highly homologous variants. Disease-associated clones were reportedly significantly overrepresented in matched ankylosing spondylitis synovial fluid. Past research had described some motif variants in reactive arthritis synovial fluid and blood.

Each TCR beta library was made by quantitative 5'-RACE that incorporated molecular barcodes. TCRdb re-called the 5' RACE reads through MiXCR, storing one row per CDR3 protein. The table lists roughly 300,000 distinct CDR3 sequences, 6.5% to 10% of them singletons. This clonotype was counted at least ten times. No antigen is known for it. The CDR3 has 14 amino acids. The V gene's germline CDR1 is MNHEY and CDR2 SMNVEV (reference sequence). Trimming at V came to 5 bases and at J to 10 bases, leaving 7 bases not matched to a gene. V usage is TRBV27 and J usage is TRBJ2-1; 11 bases agree with TRBD2. This TCR came from a male donor with ankylosing spondylitis. Sequenced input: blood, either unsorted or a sorted T cell fraction (not recorded which). This CDR3 is CASSLLSSGGEQFF. Here the CDR3 DNA reads TGTGCCAGCAGTCTGCTTTCTAGCGGGGGGGAGCAGTTCTTC.